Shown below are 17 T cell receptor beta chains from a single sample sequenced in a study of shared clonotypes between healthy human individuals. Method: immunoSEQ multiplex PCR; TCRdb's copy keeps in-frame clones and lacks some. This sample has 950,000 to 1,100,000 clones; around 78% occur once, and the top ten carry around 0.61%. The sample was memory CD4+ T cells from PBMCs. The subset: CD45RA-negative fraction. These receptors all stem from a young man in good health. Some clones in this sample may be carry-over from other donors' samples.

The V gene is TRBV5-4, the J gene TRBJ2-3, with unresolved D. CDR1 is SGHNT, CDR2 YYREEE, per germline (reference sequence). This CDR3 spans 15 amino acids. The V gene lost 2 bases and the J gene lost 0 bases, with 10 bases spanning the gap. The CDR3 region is CASSFLIGSTDTQYF. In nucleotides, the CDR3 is TGTGCCAGCAGCTTTCTTATCGGTAGCACAGATACGCAGTATTTT.

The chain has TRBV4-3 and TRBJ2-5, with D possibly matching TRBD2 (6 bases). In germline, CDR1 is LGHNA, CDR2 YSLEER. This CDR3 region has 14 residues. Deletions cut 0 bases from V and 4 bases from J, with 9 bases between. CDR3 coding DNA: TGCGCCAGCAGCCAAGAATACGGGAGAGAGACCCAGTACTTC. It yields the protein CASSQEYGRETQYF.

The CDR3 nucleotides read TGTGCCAGCAGCCGACGACCGGGACAGCCCCAGCATTTT. It codes for CASSRRPGQPQHF. This chain connects TRBV7-2 to TRBJ1-5; D uncertain. Looked up from germline, CDR1 is SGHTA and CDR2 is FQGNSA. The V and J ends lost 5 bases and 7 bases respectively, with 12 bases between them. This CDR3 region has 13 residues.

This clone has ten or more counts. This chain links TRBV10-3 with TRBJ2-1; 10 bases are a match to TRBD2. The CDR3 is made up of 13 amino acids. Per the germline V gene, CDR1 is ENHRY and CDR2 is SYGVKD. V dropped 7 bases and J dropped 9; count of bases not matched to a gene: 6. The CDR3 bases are TGTGCCATCAAAAAGCGGGAGGGTGCTGAGCAGTTCTTC. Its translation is CAIKKREGAEQFF.

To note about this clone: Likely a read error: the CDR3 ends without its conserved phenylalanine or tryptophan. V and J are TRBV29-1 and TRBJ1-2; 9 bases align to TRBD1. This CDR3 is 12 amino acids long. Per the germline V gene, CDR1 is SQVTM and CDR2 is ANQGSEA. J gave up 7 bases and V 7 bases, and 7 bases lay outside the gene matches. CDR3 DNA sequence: TGCAGCGCTCCACAGGGGGCGTCTGGCTACACCCTC. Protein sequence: CSAPQGASGYTL.

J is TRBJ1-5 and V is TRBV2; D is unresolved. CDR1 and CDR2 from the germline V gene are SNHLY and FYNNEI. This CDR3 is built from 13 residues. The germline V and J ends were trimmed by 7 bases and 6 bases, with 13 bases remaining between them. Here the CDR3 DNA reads TGTGCCAGCAAACCGCAATCGGGTCAGCCCCAGCATTTT. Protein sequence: CASKPQSGQPQHF.

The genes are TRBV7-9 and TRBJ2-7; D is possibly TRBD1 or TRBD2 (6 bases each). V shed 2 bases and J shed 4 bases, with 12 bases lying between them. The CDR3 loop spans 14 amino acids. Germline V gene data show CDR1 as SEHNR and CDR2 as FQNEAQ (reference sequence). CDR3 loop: CASSLRRGDYEQYF. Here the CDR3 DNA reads TGTGCCAGCAGCTTAAGAAGGGGGGATTACGAGCAGTACTTC.

CDR3 coding DNA: TGTGCCAGCAGTGGGACAGGAATAGCCAAAAACATTCAGTACTTC. Its protein product is CASSGTGIAKNIQYF. The chain couples TRBV6-5 to TRBJ2-4; 8 bases are shared with TRBD1. CDR1 and CDR2 from the germline V gene are MNHEY and SVGAGI. The CDR3 totals 15 residues. The junction had 3 bases not matched to a gene; V was cut back by 5 bases and J by 0 bases.

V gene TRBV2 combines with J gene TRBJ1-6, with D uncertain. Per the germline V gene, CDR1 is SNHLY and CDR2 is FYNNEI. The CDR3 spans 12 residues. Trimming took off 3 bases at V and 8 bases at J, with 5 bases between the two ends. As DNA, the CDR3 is TGTGCCAGCAGTGATCCAGATTCACCCCTCCACTTT. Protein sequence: CASSDPDSPLHF.

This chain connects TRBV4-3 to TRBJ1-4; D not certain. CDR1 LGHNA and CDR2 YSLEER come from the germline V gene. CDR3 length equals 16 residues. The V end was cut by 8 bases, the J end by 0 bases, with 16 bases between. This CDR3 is CASGHGELATNEKLFF. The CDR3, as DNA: TGCGCCAGCGGGCATGGAGAACTTGCAACTAATGAAAAACTGTTTTTT.

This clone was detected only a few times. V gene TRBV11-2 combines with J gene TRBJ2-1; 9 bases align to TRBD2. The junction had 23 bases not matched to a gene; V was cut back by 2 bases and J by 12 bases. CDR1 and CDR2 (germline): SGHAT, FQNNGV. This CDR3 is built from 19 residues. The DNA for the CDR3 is TGTGCCAGCAGCTTAATTGGGCGCGGGAGGGCCACACCCGCAGGGGGGCAGTTCTTC. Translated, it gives CASSLIGRGRATPAGGQFF.

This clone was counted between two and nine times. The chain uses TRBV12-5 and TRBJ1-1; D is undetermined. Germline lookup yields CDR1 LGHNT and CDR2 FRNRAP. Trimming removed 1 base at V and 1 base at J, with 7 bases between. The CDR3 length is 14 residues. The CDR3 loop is CASGLGQQNTEAFF. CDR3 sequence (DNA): TGTGCTAGTGGTTTGGGGCAGCAGAACACTGAAGCTTTCTTT.

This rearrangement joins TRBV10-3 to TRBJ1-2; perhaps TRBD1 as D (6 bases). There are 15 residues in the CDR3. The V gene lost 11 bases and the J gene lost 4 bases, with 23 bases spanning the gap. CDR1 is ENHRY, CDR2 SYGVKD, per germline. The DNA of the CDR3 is TGTGCCTCCTGGGGGGGCCCGATCACCCTCTATGGCTACACCTTC. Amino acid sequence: CASWGGPITLYGYTF.

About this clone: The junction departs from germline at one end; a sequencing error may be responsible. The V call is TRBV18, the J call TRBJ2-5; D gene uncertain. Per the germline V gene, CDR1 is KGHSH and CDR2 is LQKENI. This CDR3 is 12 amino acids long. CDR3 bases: TGTGCCAGCCCACCAAACGGAGAGACCCAGTACTTC. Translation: CASPPNGETQYF. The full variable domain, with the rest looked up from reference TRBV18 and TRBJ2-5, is NAGVMQNPRHLVRRRGQEARLRCSPMKGHSHVYWYRQLPEEGLKFMVYLQKENIIDESGMPKERFSAEFPKEGPSILRIQQVVRGDSAAYFCASPPNGETQYFGPGTRLLVL.

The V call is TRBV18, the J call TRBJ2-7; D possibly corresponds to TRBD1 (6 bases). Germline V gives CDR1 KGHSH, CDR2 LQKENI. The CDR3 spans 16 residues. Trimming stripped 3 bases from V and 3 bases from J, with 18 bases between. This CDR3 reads CASSPGKDGGNYEQYF. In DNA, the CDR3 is TGTGCCAGCTCACCGGGTAAGGATGGGGGCAACTACGAGCAGTACTTC.

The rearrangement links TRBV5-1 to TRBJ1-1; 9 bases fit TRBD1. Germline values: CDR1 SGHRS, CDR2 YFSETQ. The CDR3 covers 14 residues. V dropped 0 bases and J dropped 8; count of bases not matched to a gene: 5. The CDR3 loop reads CASSLDRGHAEAFF. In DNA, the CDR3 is TGCGCCAGCAGCTTGGACAGGGGGCACGCAGAAGCTTTCTTT.

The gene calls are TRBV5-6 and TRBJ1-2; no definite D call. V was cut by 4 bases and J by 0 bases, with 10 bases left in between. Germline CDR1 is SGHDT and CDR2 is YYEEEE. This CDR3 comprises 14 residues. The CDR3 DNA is TGTGCCAGCAGCCGGCCGGTCCCTAACTATGGCTACACCTTC. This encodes CASSRPVPNYGYTF.